The 17 T cell receptor beta chains below all came from one sample that was sequenced in a study of CD8 T cells in Susac syndrome. With random hexamers, roughly 0.45 to 1 ug RNA was reverse transcribed. TCRdb passed the immunoSEQ multiplex PCR reads through MiXCR, listing each CDR3 protein once. The sample lists around 20,000 distinct CDR3 sequences, roughly 96% occurring once. The sample consisted of CD8+ T cells from PBMCs. These receptors originate from a human donor in good health.

The chain couples TRBV19 to TRBJ1-1; D is undetermined. This CDR3 has 11 amino acids. V lost 8 bases and J lost 7, with 11 bases in between. The germline CDR1 and CDR2 sequences are LNHDA and SQIVND (reference sequence). The CDR3 loop is CASSPGDEAFF. In DNA form, the CDR3 reads TGTGCCAGTTCCCCTGGAGATGAAGCTTTCTTT.

The chain uses TRBV27 and TRBJ2-1, with no clear D. V gave up 5 bases and J gave up 9 bases, with 14 bases separating them. The germline gives CDR1 MNHEY, CDR2 SMNVEV (reference sequence). CDR3 length: 13 amino acids. Written as DNA, the CDR3 is TGTGCCAGCAGTCGCCTAGGAACTCTTGAGCAGTTCTTC. Translation: CASSRLGTLEQFF.

The chain recombines TRBV20-1 with TRBJ2-7; D not resolved. CDR1 and CDR2 (germline): DFQATT, SNEGSKA (reference sequence). The CDR3 is made up of 15 amino acids. Deletions cut 6 bases from V and 3 bases from J, with 21 bases between. As DNA, the CDR3 is TGCAGTGCCCGTGATTCTGGGCTCGAACGCTACGAGCAGTACTTC. Translation: CSARDSGLERYEQYF.

The chain's CDR3 is CSEPKAPTSVSYNEQFF. Written as DNA, the CDR3 is TGCAGCGAACCCAAAGCTCCGACTAGCGTCTCCTACAATGAGCAGTTCTTC. The chain is built from TRBV29-1 and TRBJ2-1; 8 bases agree with TRBD2. Germline V gene sequence: CDR1 SQVTM, CDR2 ANQGSEA. Trimming removed 7 bases from V and 0 bases from J; junction bases left unmatched: 14. The CDR3 sequence is 17 residues long.

V is TRBV4-3 and J is TRBJ2-1, with TRBD2 matching 13 bases. V was clipped by 3 bases and J by 9 bases; unmatched bases: 11. CDR1 and CDR2 (germline): LGHNA, YSLEER. The CDR3 covers 17 residues. This CDR3 is CASSQHTSGRAGSEQFF. The CDR3 region has the DNA TGCGCCAGCAGCCAGCACACTAGCGGGAGGGCAGGGAGTGAGCAGTTCTTC.

V usage is TRBV7-9 and J usage is TRBJ2-1; perhaps D is TRBD1 or TRBD2 (5 bases each). The CDR3 has 15 residues. Germline values: CDR1 SEHNR, CDR2 FQNEAQ (reference sequence). V gave up 1 base and J gave up 2 bases, with 9 bases separating them. In DNA form, the CDR3 reads TGTGCCAGCAGCTTAGAGGGGAGCGCCTACAATGAGCAGTTCTTC. Translating gives CASSLEGSAYNEQFF.

In its sample, this clonotype was seen once. This rearrangement joins TRBV28 to TRBJ2-2; TRBD2 agrees at 9 bases. The V gene end was trimmed by 4 bases and the J gene end by 4 bases; junction bases not matched to a gene: 4. The CDR3 totals 15 residues. Germline-derived CDR1 and CDR2 are MDHEN and SYDVKM. CDR3 nucleotides: TGTGCCAGCAGTTCTAGCGGGGCTTTCACCGGGGAGCTGTTTTTT. This gives the protein CASSSSGAFTGELFF. The whole variable domain, remainder taken from reference TRBV28 and TRBJ2-2, is DVKVTQSSRYLVKRTGEKVFLECVQDMDHENMFWYRQDPGLGLRLIYFSYDVKMKEKGDIPEGYSVSREKKERFSLILESASTNQTSMYLCASSSSGAFTGELFFGEGSRLTVL.

The chain uses TRBV12-3 or TRBV12-4 and TRBJ2-5; D is unclear. Trimming left V 6 bases short and J 5 bases short, with 10 bases between. The CDR3 spans 12 residues. In nucleotides, the CDR3 is TGTGCCAGCAGCAACTCCAGGGAGACCCAGTACTTC. Translating it yields CASSNSRETQYF.

V is TRBV27 and J is TRBJ2-5; no clear D gene. The V end was cut by 6 bases, the J end by 1 base, with 6 bases between. Germline V gene lookup returns CDR1 MNHEY and CDR2 SMNVEV (reference sequence). The CDR3 extends over 12 amino acids. The DNA of the CDR3 is TGTGCCAGCAGCTCCATCCAAGAGACCCAGTACTTC. Its translation: CASSSIQETQYF.

The J gene is TRBJ1-2, the V gene TRBV5-1; 7 positions match TRBD1. V shed 4 bases, J shed 5 bases, and the junction held 8 bases outside the gene matches. CDR1 and CDR2 from the germline V gene are SGHRS and YFSETQ. The CDR3 is 14 residues long. CDR3 protein: CASSRMGQRYGYTF. The CDR3 nucleotides read TGCGCCAGCAGCCGTATGGGACAGCGATATGGCTACACCTTC. The full variable domain, completed using reference TRBV5-1 and TRBJ1-2, is KAGVTQTPRYLIKTRGQQVTLSCSPISGHRSVSWYQQTPGQGLQFLFEYFSETQRNKGNFPGRFSGRQFSNSRSEMNVSTLELGDSALYLCASSRMGQRYGYTFGSGTRLTVV.

This clonotype was counted between two and nine times. The V gene is TRBV27, the J gene TRBJ2-7; the D gene is possibly TRBD1 (6 bases). With 2 bases removed from V and 4 bases from J, the gap between germline ends came to 9 bases. The CDR3 spans 13 residues. CDR1 MNHEY and CDR2 SMNVEV come from the germline V gene (reference sequence). For the CDR3, the DNA is TGTGCCAGCAGTTTAGAAGGGGGTTACGAGCAGTACTTC. Translating gives CASSLEGGYEQYF.

CDR3 amino acids: CASSQGQPQYF. The CDR3 DNA is TGTGCCAGCAGCCAAGGTCAGCCGCAGTACTTC. The chain employs TRBV4-2 and TRBJ2-7; no definite D call. CDR3 length: 11 residues. V was trimmed by 1 base and J by 9 bases, leaving 7 bases between them. Germline assignment: CDR1 LGHNA and CDR2 YNFKEQ.

In its sample, this clonotype was seen once. The chain combines TRBV28 with TRBJ2-7; 7 nucleotides align to TRBD2. CDR1 and CDR2 from the germline V gene are MDHEN and SYDVKM. The V segment lost 5 bases and the J segment 2 bases; nucleotides outside the gene matches: 12. This CDR3 has 16 amino acids. CDR3 DNA sequence: TGTGCCAGCAGTCCTACGACTAGCTGGGGAACCTACGAGCAGTACGTC. It is translated as CASSPTTSWGTYEQYV.

V usage is TRBV6-5 and J usage is TRBJ2-7; TRBD1 might be the D (6 bases). Germline V lookup: CDR1 MNHEY, CDR2 SVGAGI. V was trimmed by 5 bases and J by 3 bases, leaving 14 bases between them. The CDR3 has 14 amino acids. The CDR3 here is CASSLQGWFYEQYV. In DNA form, the CDR3 reads TGTGCCAGCAGTCTCCAGGGGTGGTTCTACGAGCAGTACGTC.

The chain couples TRBV15 to TRBJ2-1, with 7 nucleotides matching TRBD1. Germline loops: CDR1 LNHNV, CDR2 YYDKDF (reference sequence). CDR3 length: 15 amino acids. V gave up 5 bases and J gave up 5 bases; unmatched junction bases: 9. The CDR3 is CATSPRQGGHNEQFF. The CDR3 DNA is TGTGCCACCAGCCCCCGACAGGGTGGTCACAATGAGCAGTTCTTC.

The V call is TRBV7-9, the J call TRBJ2-1; 7 bases are a match to TRBD1. The CDR3 covers 14 residues. Per the germline V gene, CDR1 is SEHNR and CDR2 is FQNEAQ (reference sequence). The junction had 6 bases not matched to a gene; V was cut back by 5 bases and J by 5 bases. The CDR3 nucleotides are TGTGCCAGCAGCAAGGGGACAGTGAACAATGAGCAGTTCTTC. It specifies CASSKGTVNNEQFF.

This sequence joins TRBV14 and TRBJ2-5; no firm D call. This CDR3 is built from 15 residues. With 1 base removed from V and 5 bases from J, the gap between germline ends came to 14 bases. Germline lookup yields CDR1 SGHDN and CDR2 FVKESK. The CDR3 loop is CASSQVNRAWETQYF. In nucleotides, the CDR3 is TGTGCCAGCAGCCAAGTAAATCGGGCGTGGGAGACCCAGTACTTC.